This TCR beta chain stems from a study of T cells after yellow fever vaccination. TCR cDNA was made by 5'RACE template switching, adding a universal primer site and UMIs. TCRdb processed the 5' RACE reads anew with MiXCR; each CDR3 protein has one entry. The profile shows roughly 120,000 distinct CDR3 sequences, about 6.8% of them singletons. Turning to this clonotype: Its matching antigen is unknown.

Study-level results: Re-detected after boosting: most primary clones, 96% of CD4 and about 85% of CD8. It was a small share of clonotypes that appeared in both CD4 and CD8 compartments. A weaker secondary response peaked on day 5, the primary on day 15.

The CDR3 extends over 17 amino acids. V was pared by 3 bases and J by 0 bases, with 9 bases of the junction left unmatched. CDR1 is SGHKS and CDR2 is YYEKEE in the germline V gene (reference sequence). Sequencing was performed on CD4+ T cells sorted from PBMCs, taken 35 to 50 days after the first yellow fever vaccination. The TCR was taken from a man aged 18 to 35 who received the YFV17D yellow fever vaccine. The chain joins TRBV5-5 to TRBJ1-5, with TRBD1 matching over 7 bases. CDR3 sequence: CASSSGTAQISNQPQHF. The CDR3 DNA sequence: TGTGCCAGCAGCTCCGGGACAGCTCAAATTAGCAATCAGCCCCAGCATTTT.